This T cell receptor beta chain appears in the sequencing data of a study of blood T cell repertoires in COVID-19. Study in general: PBMCs, B-cell-depleted T cells, or T cells were the source of the cDNA or gDNA that made up the material.

Produced via immunoSEQ multiplex PCR; TCRdb's table is partial and in-frame only. Here the sample spans 300,000 to 350,000 clones, about 86% being singletons. The CDR3 length is 14 residues. Germline values: CDR1 MNHEY, CDR2 SVGEGT. V was pared by 4 bases and J by 3 bases, with 5 bases of the junction left unmatched. The V call is TRBV6-2 or TRBV6-3, the J call TRBJ2-7; 8 bases are shared with TRBD1. The sample comprised PBMCs or T cells enriched from blood (not recorded which). This clonotype originated in a woman in her forties with acute COVID-19. CDR3 in DNA: TGTGCCAGCAGTTCGCAGGGGGCGTTCTACGAGCAGTACTTC. Translation: CASSSQGAFYEQYF.